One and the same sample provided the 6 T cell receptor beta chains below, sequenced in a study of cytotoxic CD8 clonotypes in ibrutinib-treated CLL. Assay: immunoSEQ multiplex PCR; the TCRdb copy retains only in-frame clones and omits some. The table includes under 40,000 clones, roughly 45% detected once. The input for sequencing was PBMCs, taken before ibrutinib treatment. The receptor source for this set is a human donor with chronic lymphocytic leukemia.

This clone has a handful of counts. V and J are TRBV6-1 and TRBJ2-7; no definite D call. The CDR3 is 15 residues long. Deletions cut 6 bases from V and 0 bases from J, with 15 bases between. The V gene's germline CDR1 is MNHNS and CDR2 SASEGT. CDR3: CASSPGSLSSYEQYF. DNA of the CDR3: TGTGCCAGCAGCCCCGGGTCTCTAAGCTCCTACGAGCAGTACTTC.

DNA for the CDR3: TGTGCCAGTACTTGGGGAAGGACTTTTCCCCTCTATGGCTACACCTTC. Amino acids: CASTWGRTFPLYGYTF. This chain links TRBV19 with TRBJ1-2; D unclear. The germline gives CDR1 LNHDA, CDR2 SQIVND (reference sequence). Trimming stripped 7 bases from V and 4 bases from J, with 22 bases between. The CDR3 sequence is 16 residues long.

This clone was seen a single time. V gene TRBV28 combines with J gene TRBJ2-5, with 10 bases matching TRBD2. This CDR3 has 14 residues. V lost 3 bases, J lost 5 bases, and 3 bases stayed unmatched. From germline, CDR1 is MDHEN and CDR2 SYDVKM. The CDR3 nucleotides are TGTGCCAGCAGTTTCCTAGCGGGGGAGGAGACCCAGTACTTC. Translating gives CASSFLAGEETQYF.

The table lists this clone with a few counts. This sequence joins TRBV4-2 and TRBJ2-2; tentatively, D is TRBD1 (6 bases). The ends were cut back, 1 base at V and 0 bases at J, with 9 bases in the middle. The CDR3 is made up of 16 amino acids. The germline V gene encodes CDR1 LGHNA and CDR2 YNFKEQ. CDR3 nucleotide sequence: TGTGCCAGCAGCCAAGCGACAGGTTCGAACACCGGGGAGCTGTTTTTT. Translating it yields CASSQATGSNTGELFF.

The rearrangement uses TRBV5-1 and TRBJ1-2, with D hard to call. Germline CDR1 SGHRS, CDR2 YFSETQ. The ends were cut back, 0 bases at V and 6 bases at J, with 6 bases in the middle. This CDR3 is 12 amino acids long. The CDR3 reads CASSLAGDGYTF. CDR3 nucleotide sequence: TGCGCCAGCAGCTTGGCTGGGGATGGCTACACCTTC.

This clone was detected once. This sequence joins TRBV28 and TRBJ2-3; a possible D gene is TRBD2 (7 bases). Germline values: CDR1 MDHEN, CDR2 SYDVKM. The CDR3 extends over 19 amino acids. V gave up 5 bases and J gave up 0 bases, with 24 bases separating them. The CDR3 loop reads CASSPLGRAGALSTDTQYF. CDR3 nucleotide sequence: TGTGCCAGCAGTCCTTTAGGGAGGGCAGGGGCCCTTAGCACAGATACGCAGTATTTT.